This T cell receptor (beta chain) was sequenced for a study of blood T cell repertoires in COVID-19 (dated by TCRdb to about 2020). Describing the broader study: Samples from collaborators originated in the United States, Italy and Spain and spanned both the acute and convalescent phases of COVID-19. The repertoires were released in a freely available public database intended as a resource for research on the immune response to SARS-CoV-2. The samples were drawn from two sources: the first 160 participants of the ongoing ImmuneRACE study, and fewer than 1,500 subjects contributed by 6 global collaborators. The prospective study material was composed of cDNA or gDNA derived from T cells, B-cell-depleted T cells, or PBMCs. Subjects who had been exposed to COVID-19, were actively infected with it, or had recovered from it provided the deeply sampled blood TCRbeta repertoires that made up the dataset. HLA class I and class II types, where available, came from metadata supplied by the sample provider rather than from assay-based typing. A de-identified subject ID, COVID-19 status, age in years and sex were almost always included in the sample metadata.

The germline V gene specifies SGDLS as CDR1 and YYNGEE as CDR2. From the cysteine through the phenylalanine, the CDR3 covers 14 amino acids. The entry retains the CDR3 DNA only, 42 bases that are in frame from base 1. Deletion took 2 bases off V and 0 bases off J, with a span of 8 bases between the germline ends. Summary of the overall study and its limitations: The amount of clinical and demographic metadata varied by source and participant and was provided uncurated.

In Seattle, one collaborating source enrolled patients while the infection was active and tracked those patients longitudinally over the course of disease. Each collaborating institution followed its own protocols to collect whole blood in K2EDTA tubes. For TCRbeta analysis, collaborators shipped samples as frozen whole blood, isolated PBMCs, or DNA extracted from either of those sample types. Remarks on this clone: Which antigen it targets is not known. The input lacks base qualities; no much larger clone sits a single base away.

TCRbeta CDR3 regions were amplified from genomic DNA using the immunoSEQ Assay, a bias-controlled multiplex PCR. In the source study's methods: Within the assay, amplification of reference gene primers was used to estimate how many nucleated cells each sample contained. To quantify the absolute abundance of each unique TCRbeta CDR3 rearrangement, sequence reads were collapsed and filtered. For each sample, productive Simpson clonality was calculated by taking the square root of Simpson's diversity index across productive rearrangements. Sourced from immuneACCESS, this table was stored by TCRdb with only in-frame sequences that have V and J called. A share of the clones is absent; for the studies checked, an unresolved V gene accounts for under half, and the remainder has no known explanation. Clonal size and the V and J genes are those of that table, whereas D and trimming came from the DNA. This sample is represented by hundreds of thousands of clones; around nine tenths of them were singletons. Of the sample, 7.3% falls within the top ten clones.

Recombination linked TRBV9 to TRBJ1-1; TRBD1 might be the D gene, on 5 matching bases. This clonotype was sampled from a woman between 65 and 79 years old with COVID-19, enrolled during active disease. The sample was peripheral blood. The bases read TGTGCCAGCAGCGTGGTGGGGCTGAACACTGAAGCTTTCTTT. Translated, this is CASSVVGLNTEAFF.